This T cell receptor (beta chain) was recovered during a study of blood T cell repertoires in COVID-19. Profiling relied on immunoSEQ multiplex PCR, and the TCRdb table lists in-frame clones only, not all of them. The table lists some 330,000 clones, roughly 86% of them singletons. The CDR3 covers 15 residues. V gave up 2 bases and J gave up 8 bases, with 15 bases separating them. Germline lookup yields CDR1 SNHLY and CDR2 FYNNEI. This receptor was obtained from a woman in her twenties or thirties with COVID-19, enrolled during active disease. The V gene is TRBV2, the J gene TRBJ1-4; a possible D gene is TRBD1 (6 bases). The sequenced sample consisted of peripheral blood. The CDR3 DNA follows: TGTGCCAGCAGTGAAACGGTGCAGGGGTACGAAAAACTGTTTTTT. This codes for CASSETVQGYEKLFF.